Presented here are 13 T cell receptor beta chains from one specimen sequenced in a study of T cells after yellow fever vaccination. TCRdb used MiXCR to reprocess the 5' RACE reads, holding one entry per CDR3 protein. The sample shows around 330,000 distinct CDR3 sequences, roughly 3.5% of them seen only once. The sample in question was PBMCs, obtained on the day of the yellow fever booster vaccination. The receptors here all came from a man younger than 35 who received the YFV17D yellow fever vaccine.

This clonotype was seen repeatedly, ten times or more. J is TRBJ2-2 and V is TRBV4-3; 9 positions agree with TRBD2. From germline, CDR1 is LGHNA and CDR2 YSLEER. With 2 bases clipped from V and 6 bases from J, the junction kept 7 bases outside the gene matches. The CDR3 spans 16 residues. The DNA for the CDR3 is TGCGCCAGCAGCCAACTTAGCGGGGGTCCCCCCGGGGAGCTGTTTTTT. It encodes CASSQLSGGPPGELFF.

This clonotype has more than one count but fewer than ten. CDR3: CASSLRQGADEQYF. The CDR3 DNA is TGTGCCAGCAGCTTAAGACAGGGGGCTGACGAGCAGTACTTC. The chain is built from TRBV7-2 and TRBJ2-7, with TRBD1 matching over 10 bases. Germline V gene sequence: CDR1 SGHTA, CDR2 FQGNSA. The CDR3 covers 14 residues. V shed 2 bases, J shed 5 bases, and the junction held 3 bases outside the gene matches.

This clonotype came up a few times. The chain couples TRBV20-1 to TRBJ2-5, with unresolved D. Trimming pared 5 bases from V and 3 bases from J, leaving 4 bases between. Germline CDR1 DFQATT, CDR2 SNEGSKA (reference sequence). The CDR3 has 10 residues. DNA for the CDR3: TGCAGTGCTCGTAAAGAGACCCAGTACTTC. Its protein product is CSARKETQYF.

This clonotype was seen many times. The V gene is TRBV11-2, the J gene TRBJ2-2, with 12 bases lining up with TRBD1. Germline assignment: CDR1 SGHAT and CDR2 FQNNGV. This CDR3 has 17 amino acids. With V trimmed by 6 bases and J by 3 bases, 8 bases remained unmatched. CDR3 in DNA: TGTGCCAGCAGTTTAAGGGACAGGGGGCATGACACCGGGGAGCTGTTTTTT. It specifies CASSLRDRGHDTGELFF. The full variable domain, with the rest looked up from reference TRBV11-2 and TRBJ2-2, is EAGVAQSPRYKIIEKRQSVAFWCNPISGHATLYWYQQILGQGPKLLIQFQNNGVVDDSQLPKDRFSAERLKGVDSTLKIQPAKLEDSAVYLCASSLRDRGHDTGELFFGEGSRLTVL.

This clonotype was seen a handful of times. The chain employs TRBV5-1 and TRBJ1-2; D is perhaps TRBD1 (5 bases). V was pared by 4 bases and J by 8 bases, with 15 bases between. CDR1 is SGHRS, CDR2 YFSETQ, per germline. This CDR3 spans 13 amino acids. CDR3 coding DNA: TGCGCCAGCAGCACGGGACCTCAGGGAGGCTACACCTTC. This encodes CASSTGPQGGYTF.

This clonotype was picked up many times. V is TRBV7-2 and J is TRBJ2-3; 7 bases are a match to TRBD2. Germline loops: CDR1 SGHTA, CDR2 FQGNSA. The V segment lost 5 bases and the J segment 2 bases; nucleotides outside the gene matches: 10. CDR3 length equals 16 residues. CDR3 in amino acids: CASSISGTTTTDTQYF. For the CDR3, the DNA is TGTGCCAGCAGCATATCCGGGACTACCACCACAGATACGCAGTATTTT.

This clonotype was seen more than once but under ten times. This CDR3 is CASAQISYEQYF. DNA for the CDR3: TGTGCCAGCGCTCAGATATCCTACGAGCAGTACTTC. The chain links TRBV6-2 or TRBV6-3 to TRBJ2-7, with D unclear. The germline V and J ends were trimmed by 8 bases and 1 base, with 9 bases remaining between them. CDR3 length: 12 amino acids. CDR1 is MNHEY and CDR2 is SVGEGT in the germline V gene.

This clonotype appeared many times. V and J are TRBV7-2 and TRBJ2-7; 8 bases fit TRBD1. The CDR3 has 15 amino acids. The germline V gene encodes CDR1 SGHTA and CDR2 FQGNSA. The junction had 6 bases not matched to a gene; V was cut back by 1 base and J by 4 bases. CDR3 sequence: CASSLGQGAAYEQYV. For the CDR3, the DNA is TGTGCCAGCAGCTTAGGGCAGGGGGCGGCGTACGAGCAGTACGTC.

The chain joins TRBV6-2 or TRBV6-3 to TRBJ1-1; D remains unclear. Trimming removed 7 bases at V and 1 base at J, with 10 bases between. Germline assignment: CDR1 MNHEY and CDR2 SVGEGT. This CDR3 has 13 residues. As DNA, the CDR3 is TGTGCCAGCATTCGCGACGGGAACACTGAAGCTTTCTTT. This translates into CASIRDGNTEAFF.

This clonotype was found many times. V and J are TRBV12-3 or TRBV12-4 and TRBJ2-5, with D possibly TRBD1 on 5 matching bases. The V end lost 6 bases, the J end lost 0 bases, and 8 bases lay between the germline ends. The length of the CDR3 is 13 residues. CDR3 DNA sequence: TGTGCCAGCAGCCCGGACAACCAAGAGACCCAGTACTTC. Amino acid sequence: CASSPDNQETQYF.

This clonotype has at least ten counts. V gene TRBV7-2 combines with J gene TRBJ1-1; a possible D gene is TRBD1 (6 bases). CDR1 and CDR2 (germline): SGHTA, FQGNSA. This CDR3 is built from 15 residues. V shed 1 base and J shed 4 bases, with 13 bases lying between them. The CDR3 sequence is CASSLDWGGFTEAFF. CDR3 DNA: TGTGCCAGCAGCTTAGATTGGGGGGGCTTCACTGAAGCTTTCTTT.

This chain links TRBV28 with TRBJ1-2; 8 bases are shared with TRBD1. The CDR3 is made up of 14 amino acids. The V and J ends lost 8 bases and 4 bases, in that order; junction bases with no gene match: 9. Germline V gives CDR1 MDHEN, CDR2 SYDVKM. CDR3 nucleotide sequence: TGTGCCAGCGGAAGACAGGGGTATGGCTATGGCTACACCTTC. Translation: CASGRQGYGYGYTF.

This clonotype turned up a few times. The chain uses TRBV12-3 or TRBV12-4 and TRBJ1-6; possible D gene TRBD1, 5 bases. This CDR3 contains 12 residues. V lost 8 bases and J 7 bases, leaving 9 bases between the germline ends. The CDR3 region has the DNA TGTGCCAGCGCGCAGGGAAATTCACCCCTCCACTTT. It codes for CASAQGNSPLHF.